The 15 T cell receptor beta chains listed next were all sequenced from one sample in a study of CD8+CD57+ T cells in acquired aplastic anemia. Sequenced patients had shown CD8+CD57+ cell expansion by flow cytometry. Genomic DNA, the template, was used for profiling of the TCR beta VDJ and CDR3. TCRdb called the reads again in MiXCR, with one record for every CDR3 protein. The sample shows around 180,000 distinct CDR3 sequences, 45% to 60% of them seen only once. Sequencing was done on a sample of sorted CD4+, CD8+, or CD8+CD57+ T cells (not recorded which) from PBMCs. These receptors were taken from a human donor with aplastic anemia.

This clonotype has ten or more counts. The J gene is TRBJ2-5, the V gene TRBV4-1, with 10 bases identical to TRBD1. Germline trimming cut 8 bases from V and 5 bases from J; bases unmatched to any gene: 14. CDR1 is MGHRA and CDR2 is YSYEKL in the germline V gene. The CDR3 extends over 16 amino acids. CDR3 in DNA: TGCGCCAGCGGGCTGACTGGAGACAGGGGGCGGGAGACCCAGTACTTC. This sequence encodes CASGLTGDRGRETQYF.

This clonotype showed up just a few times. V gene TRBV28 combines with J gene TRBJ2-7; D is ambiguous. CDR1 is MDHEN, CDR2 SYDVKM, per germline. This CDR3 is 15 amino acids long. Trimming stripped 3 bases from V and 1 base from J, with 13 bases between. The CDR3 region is CASSFFGVGSYEQYF. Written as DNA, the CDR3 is TGTGCCAGCAGTTTTTTTGGTGTTGGGTCCTACGAGCAGTACTTC.

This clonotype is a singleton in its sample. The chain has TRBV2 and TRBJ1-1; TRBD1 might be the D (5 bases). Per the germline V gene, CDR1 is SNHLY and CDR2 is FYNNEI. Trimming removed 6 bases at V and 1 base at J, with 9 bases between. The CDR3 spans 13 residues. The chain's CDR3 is CASRNQGNTEAFF. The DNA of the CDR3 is TGTGCCAGCAGAAATCAGGGGAACACTGAAGCTTTCTTT.

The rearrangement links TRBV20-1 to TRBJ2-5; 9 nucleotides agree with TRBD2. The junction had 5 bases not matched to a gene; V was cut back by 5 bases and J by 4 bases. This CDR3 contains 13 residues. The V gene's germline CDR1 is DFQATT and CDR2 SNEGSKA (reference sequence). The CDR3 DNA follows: TGCAGTGCTCACCTTAGCGGGGGAGAGACCCAGTACTTC. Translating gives CSAHLSGGETQYF.

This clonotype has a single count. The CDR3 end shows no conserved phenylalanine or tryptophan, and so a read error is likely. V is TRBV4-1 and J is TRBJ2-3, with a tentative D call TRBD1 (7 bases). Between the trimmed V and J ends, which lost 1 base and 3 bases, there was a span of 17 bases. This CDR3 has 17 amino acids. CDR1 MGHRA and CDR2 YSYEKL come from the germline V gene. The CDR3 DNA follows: TGCGCCAGCAGCCAAGTCCCTAGCGAGGGGGCGACAGATACGCAGTATCTT. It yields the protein CASSQVPSEGATDTQYL.

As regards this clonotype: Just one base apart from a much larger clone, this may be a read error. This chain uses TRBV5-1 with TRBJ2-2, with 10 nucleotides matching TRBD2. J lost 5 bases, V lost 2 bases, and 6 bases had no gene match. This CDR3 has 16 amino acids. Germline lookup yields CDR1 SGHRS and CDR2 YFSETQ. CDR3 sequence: CASSFASGGDTGELFF. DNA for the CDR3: TGCGCCAGCAGCTTTGCTAGCGGGGGTGATACCGGGGAGCTGTTTTTT.

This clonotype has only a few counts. The CDR3 nucleotides are TGTGCCAGCAGCGGGGCCTACAATGAGCAGTTCTTC. Protein: CASSGAYNEQFF. The J gene is TRBJ2-1, the V gene TRBV9; D remains ambiguous. Germline values: CDR1 SGDLS, CDR2 YYNGEE. The CDR3 totals 12 residues. V was trimmed by 3 bases and J by 2 bases, leaving 3 bases between them. Full variable domain (outside the CDR3, taken from reference TRBV9 and TRBJ2-1): DSGVTQTPKHLITATGQRVTLRCSPRSGDLSVYWYQQSLDQGLQFLIQYYNGEERAKGNILERFSAQQFPDLHSELNLSSLELGDSALYFCASSGAYNEQFFGPGTRLTVL.

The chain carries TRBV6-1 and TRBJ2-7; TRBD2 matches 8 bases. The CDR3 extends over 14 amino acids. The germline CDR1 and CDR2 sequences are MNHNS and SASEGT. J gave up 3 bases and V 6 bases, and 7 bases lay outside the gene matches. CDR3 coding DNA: TGTGCCAGCAGCCCACGACTAGCGAACTACGAGCAGTACTTC. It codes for CASSPRLANYEQYF.

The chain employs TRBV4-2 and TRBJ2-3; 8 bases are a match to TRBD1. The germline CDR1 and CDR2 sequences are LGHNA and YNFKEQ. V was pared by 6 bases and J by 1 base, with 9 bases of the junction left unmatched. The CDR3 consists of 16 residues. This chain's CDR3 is CASRPGQGRGTDTQYF. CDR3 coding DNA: TGTGCCAGCAGACCTGGACAGGGAAGGGGCACAGATACGCAGTATTTT.

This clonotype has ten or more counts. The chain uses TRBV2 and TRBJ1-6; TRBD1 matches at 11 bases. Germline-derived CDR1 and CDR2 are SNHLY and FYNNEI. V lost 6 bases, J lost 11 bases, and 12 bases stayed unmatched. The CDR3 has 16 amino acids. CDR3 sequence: CASRPPQRDRGTPLHF. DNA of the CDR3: TGTGCCAGCAGGCCCCCCCAACGGGACAGGGGGACACCCCTCCACTTT.

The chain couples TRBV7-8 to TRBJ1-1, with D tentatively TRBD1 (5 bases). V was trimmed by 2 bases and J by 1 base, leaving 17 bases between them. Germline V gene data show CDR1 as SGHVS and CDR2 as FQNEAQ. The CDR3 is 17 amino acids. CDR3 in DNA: TGTGCCAGCAGCTTATGGAGGGCAGGGCTTAGGAACACTGAAGCTTTCTTT. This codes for CASSLWRAGLRNTEAFF.

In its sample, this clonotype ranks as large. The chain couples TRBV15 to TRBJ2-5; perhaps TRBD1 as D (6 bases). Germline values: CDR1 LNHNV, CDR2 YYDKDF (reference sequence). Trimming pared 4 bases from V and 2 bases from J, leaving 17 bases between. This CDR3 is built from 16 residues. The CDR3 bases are TGTGCCACCAGCACGGGCACATGGACAGAGCAAGAGACCCAGTACTTC. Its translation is CATSTGTWTEQETQYF. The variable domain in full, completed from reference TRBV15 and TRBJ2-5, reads DAMVIQNPRYQVTQFGKPVTLSCSQTLNHNVMYWYQQKSSQAPKLLFHYYDKDFNNEADTPDNFQSRRPNTSFCFLDIRSPGLGDTAMYLCATSTGTWTEQETQYFGPGTRLLVL.

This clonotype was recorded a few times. The CDR3 spells CAISERREGGTDTQYF. CDR3 in DNA: TGTGCCATCAGTGAGAGGCGGGAGGGGGGCACAGATACGCAGTATTTT. The chain joins TRBV10-3 to TRBJ2-3, with 9 bases fitting TRBD2. J lost 1 base, V lost 2 bases, and 4 bases had no gene match. CDR1 is ENHRY and CDR2 is SYGVKD in the germline V gene. This CDR3 is built from 16 residues.

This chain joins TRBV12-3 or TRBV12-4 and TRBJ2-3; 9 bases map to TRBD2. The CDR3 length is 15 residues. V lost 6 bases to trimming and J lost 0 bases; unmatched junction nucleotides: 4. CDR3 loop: CASSRLAASTDTQYF. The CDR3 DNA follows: TGTGCCAGCAGCAGACTAGCGGCTAGCACAGATACGCAGTATTTT.

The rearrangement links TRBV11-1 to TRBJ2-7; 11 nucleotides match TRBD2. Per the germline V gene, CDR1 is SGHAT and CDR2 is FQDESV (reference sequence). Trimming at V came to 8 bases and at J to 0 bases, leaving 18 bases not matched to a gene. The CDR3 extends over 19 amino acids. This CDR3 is CASEGTPTAGTSGSYEQYF. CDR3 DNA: TGTGCCAGCGAGGGGACCCCGACGGCCGGGACTAGCGGCTCCTACGAGCAGTACTTC.